This T cell receptor beta chain comes out of a study of shared clonotypes between healthy human individuals. Using immunoSEQ multiplex PCR, the repertoire was profiled, and TCRdb retains in-frame clones only, with some absent. The repertoire holds some 2 million clones, with 85% to 95% as singletons. Trimming took 6 bases from V and 0 from J; bases not matched to a gene: 2. In germline, CDR1 is SGHTA, CDR2 FQGTGA. The CDR3 contains 14 residues. This clonotype originated in a young man in good health. This chain connects TRBV7-3 to TRBJ2-3; TRBD1 aligns across 8 bases. Sequencing used naive CD4+ T cells sorted from blood. Subset denoted: CD45RA+ positively selected. In DNA form, the CDR3 reads TGTGCCAGCAGGCGGACAGGGAGCACAGATACGCAGTATTTT. Translation gives CASRRTGSTDTQYF.